A selection of T cell receptor beta chains follows, all from one sample in a study of blood T cell repertoires in COVID-19. The table came from immunoSEQ multiplex PCR; TCRdb's copy has only in-frame clones and leaves some out. The sample shows under 400,000 clones, around 87% of them seen only once. Material for sequencing was PBMCs or T cells enriched from blood (not recorded which). Receptors were obtained from a man between 35 and 55 years old in a cohort exposed to, infected with or recovered from COVID-19 (not recorded which). CDR3s include the opening cysteine and the closing phenylalanine or tryptophan. D genes are given only for firm matches. The size entry is marked missing in some rows and otherwise reads once, few, many or a size class.

v_call	clone_size	d_call	j_call	cdr3_aa	cdr3_nt
TRBV7-8	few	.	TRBJ1-5	CASSWALNQPQHF	TGTGCCAGCAGCTGGGCCCTAAATCAGCCCCAGCATTTT
TRBV19	few	.	TRBJ1-5	CASSNQGNSNQPQHF	TGTGCCAGTAGTAACCAGGGAAATAGCAATCAGCCCCAGCATTTT
TRBV6-5	.	TRBD2	TRBJ2-2	CASRLAGVYTGELFF	TGTGCCAGCAGACTAGCGGGAGTTTACACCGGGGAGCTGTTTTTT
TRBV27	.	TRBD1	TRBJ1-5	CASSLKPPTGERNQPQHF	TGTGCCAGCAGTTTAAAACCCCCGACAGGGGAGCGCAATCAGCCCCAGCATTTT
TRBV30	.	TRBD2	TRBJ2-1	CAWNPGTSAYNEQFF	TGTGCCTGGAATCCCGGGACTAGCGCCTACAATGAGCAGTTCTTC
TRBV5-1	.	TRBD1	TRBJ2-7	CASSLGDRGYEQYF	TGCGCCAGCAGCTTGGGGGACAGGGGGTACGAGCAGTACTTC
TRBV5-1	.	TRBD2	TRBJ2-3	CASSWATSGSTDTQYF	TGCGCCAGCAGCTGGGCGACTAGCGGGAGTACAGATACGCAGTATTTT
TRBV19	.	.	TRBJ1-5	CASSISRAGGSNQPQHF	TGTGCCAGTAGTATCTCCAGGGCTGGTGGAAGCAATCAGCCCCAGCATTTT
TRBV19	.	TRBD1	TRBJ1-2	CASSKEPGGTGYGYTF	TGTGCCAGTAGTAAGGAGCCCGGTGGGACAGGCTATGGCTACACCTTC
TRBV7-9	once	TRBD2	TRBJ2-5	CASSPLGLAYNQETQYF	TGTGCCAGCAGCCCCCTGGGACTAGCGTACAACCAAGAGACCCAGTACTTC
TRBV11-2	.	TRBD1	TRBJ1-6	CASSLWGNRGQMSPLHF	TGTGCCAGCAGCTTATGGGGTAACAGGGGGCAGATGTCACCCCTCCACTTT
TRBV20-1	.	.	TRBJ2-2	CSASSGIGELFF	TGCAGTGCTAGTTCAGGGATCGGGGAGCTGTTTTTT
TRBV5-4	.	TRBD2	TRBJ2-5	CASSRGLARGETQYF	TGTGCCAGCAGCCGTGGACTAGCAAGGGGAGAGACCCAGTACTTC
TRBV7-8	.	TRBD2	TRBJ2-7	CASSLEGGSTYEQYF	TGTGCCAGCAGCTTAGAAGGCGGGAGTACGTACGAGCAGTACTTC
TRBV6-6	.	.	TRBJ1-4	CASNSGAGPPILFF	TGTGCCAGCAATTCAGGGGCAGGGCCCCCTATACTGTTTTTT
TRBV5-6	.	.	TRBJ2-1	CASSLGVRLLNEQFF	TGTGCCAGCAGCTTGGGGGTGAGGTTATTGAATGAGCAGTTCTTC
TRBV14	.	.	TRBJ2-7	CASSQDYSYSYEQYF	TGTGCCAGCAGCCAAGATTACAGCTACTCCTACGAGCAGTACTTC
TRBV9	.	TRBD2	TRBJ2-3	CASSVGTSGSAQYF	TGTGCCAGCAGCGTAGGGACTAGCGGGAGTGCGCAGTATTTT
TRBV2	.	.	TRBJ1-5	CASNIRSGNQPQHF	TGTGCCAGCAACATAAGAAGCGGCAATCAGCCCCAGCATTTT
TRBV10-3	.	TRBD1	TRBJ1-2	CAISALKTGGLGYTF	TGTGCCATCAGTGCGTTAAAGACAGGGGGTTTAGGCTACACCTTC
TRBV11-2	.	.	TRBJ2-1	CASSLDGAPVNEQFF	TGTGCCAGCAGCTTAGATGGGGCTCCTGTGAATGAGCAGTTCTTC
TRBV5-8	.	.	TRBJ1-5	CASSLDGAGDQPQHF	TGTGCCAGCAGCTTGGATGGGGCAGGGGATCAGCCCCAGCATTTT
TRBV5-1	.	TRBD1	TRBJ1-6	CASSTDAGQWTPLHF	TGCGCCAGCAGCACAGATGCGGGACAGTGGACACCCCTCCACTTT
TRBV5-1	.	TRBD1	TRBJ1-2	CASSLAGTGLSYGYTF	TGCGCCAGCAGCTTGGCCGGGACAGGGTTGTCTTATGGCTACACCTTC
TRBV11-2	few	.	TRBJ2-1	CASSFRRANEQFF	TGTGCCAGCAGCTTCCGAAGAGCGAATGAGCAGTTCTTC
TRBV7-9	.	.	TRBJ1-2	CASSLGPQDGYTF	TGTGCCAGCAGCTTAGGGCCGCAAGATGGCTACACCTTC